Sequencing of this T cell receptor (beta chain) was carried out in a study of OX40 agonist ivuxolimab in advanced cancers. Study summary: Enrollees could have had prior anti-PD-1, anti-PD-L1 or anti-CTLA-4 therapy, which 35% to 40% had received.

Generated by immunoSEQ multiplex PCR, the TCRdb table keeps only in-frame clones and is missing some. The sample yields about 74,000 clones, more than 70% seen once. This CDR3 contains 17 residues. Germline loops: CDR1 SEHNR, CDR2 FQNEAQ (reference sequence). Trimming took 1 base from V and 6 from J; bases not matched to a gene: 12. This TCR was recovered from an adult with an advanced solid tumor such as melanoma, head and neck, liver or kidney cancer. The chain couples TRBV7-9 to TRBJ2-7, with 10 positions matching TRBD2. Source: CD4+ or CD8+ T cells sorted from blood, taken in a trial of the OX40 agonist ivuxolimab. The CDR3 sequence is CASSLGAGSGRTSEQYF. The CDR3 coding sequence is TGTGCCAGCAGCTTAGGAGCTGGTAGCGGGAGGACCAGCGAGCAGTACTTC.